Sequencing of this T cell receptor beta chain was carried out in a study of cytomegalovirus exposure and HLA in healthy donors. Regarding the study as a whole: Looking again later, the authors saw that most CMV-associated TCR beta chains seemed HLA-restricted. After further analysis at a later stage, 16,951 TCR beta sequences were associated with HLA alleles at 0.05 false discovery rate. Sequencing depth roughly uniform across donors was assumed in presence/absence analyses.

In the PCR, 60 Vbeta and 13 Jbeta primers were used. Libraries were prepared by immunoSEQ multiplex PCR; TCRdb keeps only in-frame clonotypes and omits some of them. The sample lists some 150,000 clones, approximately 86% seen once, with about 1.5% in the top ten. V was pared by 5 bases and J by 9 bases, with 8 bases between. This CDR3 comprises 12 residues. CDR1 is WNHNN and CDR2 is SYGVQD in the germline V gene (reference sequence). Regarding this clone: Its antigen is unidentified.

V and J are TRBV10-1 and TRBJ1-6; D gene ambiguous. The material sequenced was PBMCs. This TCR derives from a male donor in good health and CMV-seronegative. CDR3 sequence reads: CASSRSGSPLHF. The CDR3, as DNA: TGCGCCAGCAGTAGGTCGGGTTCACCCCTCCACTTT.